Shown below are 20 T cell receptor beta chains from a single sample sequenced in a study of cytomegalovirus exposure and HLA in healthy donors. Method: immunoSEQ multiplex PCR; TCRdb's copy keeps in-frame clones and lacks some. In the table there are 130,000 to 150,000 clones, just under 90% of which are singletons. Sequencing used PBMCs. These receptor sequences come from a woman in her twenties or thirties in good health and CMV-seropositive.

This chain connects TRBV6-1 to TRBJ2-2; D may be TRBD2 (5 bases). This CDR3 comprises 13 residues. Germline lookup yields CDR1 MNHNS and CDR2 SASEGT. Trimming shortened V by 6 bases and J by 4 bases, and 9 bases separated the two germline ends. The DNA for the CDR3 is TGTGCCAGCAGACTAGAAGTCACCGGGGAGCTGTTTTTT. Translating gives CASRLEVTGELFF.

V and J are TRBV2 and TRBJ2-5, with 8 positions matching TRBD1. The CDR3 covers 14 residues. The ends lost 6 bases at V and 5 bases at J; junction bases unmatched: 8. The V gene's germline CDR1 is SNHLY and CDR2 FYNNEI. CDR3: CASRINRGTETQYF. The CDR3 DNA follows: TGTGCCAGCAGAATCAACAGGGGGACGGAGACCCAGTACTTC.

The V and J genes are TRBV4-2 and TRBJ1-2, with D possibly matching TRBD1 (5 bases). The CDR3 spans 16 residues. From germline, CDR1 is LGHNA and CDR2 YNFKEQ. V lost 3 bases, J lost 2 bases, and 16 bases lay in between. The CDR3 nucleotides are TGTGCCAGCAGCCACAAGGGCCGGGGGGAAAACTATGGCTACACCTTC. The encoded protein is CASSHKGRGENYGYTF.

The count of this clone is one. The chain uses TRBV6-6 and TRBJ2-7; 7 bases are shared with TRBD2. Germline V gene sequence: CDR1 MNHNY, CDR2 SVGAGI (reference sequence). The CDR3 is made up of 15 amino acids. The trim removed 2 bases at V and 3 bases at J, leaving 7 bases unmatched. The CDR3 DNA reads TGTGCCAGCAGTTACGGATCGGGAGGTGGCTACGAGCAGTACTTC. This codes for CASSYGSGGGYEQYF.

The rearrangement links TRBV2 to TRBJ2-7; 8 bases map to TRBD1. This CDR3 has 15 amino acids. CDR1 is SNHLY and CDR2 is FYNNEI in the germline V gene. Losses at the gene ends were 6 bases for V and 2 bases for J; bases not matched to a gene: 9. This chain's CDR3 is CASRPPDRDPYEQYF. The CDR3 DNA reads as TGTGCCAGCAGGCCCCCGGACAGGGATCCCTACGAGCAGTACTTC.

Many counts were recorded for this clone. J is TRBJ1-6 and V is TRBV6-6; D possibly corresponds to TRBD1 (6 bases). Trimming pared 0 bases from V and 7 bases from J, leaving 10 bases between. The length of the CDR3 is 15 residues. Germline CDR1 and CDR2: MNHNY and SVGAGI (reference sequence). DNA of the CDR3: TGTGCCAGCAGTTACTCGATTACAGGGAATTCACCCCTCCACTTT. As protein: CASSYSITGNSPLHF.

The chain links TRBV28 to TRBJ2-7, with TRBD2 matching 9 bases. From germline, CDR1 is MDHEN and CDR2 SYDVKM. CDR3 length equals 14 residues. Trimming took 3 bases from V and 4 from J; bases not matched to a gene: 4. CDR3 loop: CASSFVSGSYEQYF. CDR3 DNA: TGTGCCAGCAGTTTTGTTAGCGGGAGTTACGAGCAGTACTTC.

This chain uses TRBV6-5 with TRBJ2-7, with D unclear. CDR1 is MNHEY and CDR2 is SVGAGI in the germline V gene. The V end was cut by 5 bases, the J end by 1 base, with 15 bases between. The CDR3 contains 15 residues. CDR3 sequence (DNA): TGTGCCAGCAGTACCCTCTTCGGGTTTTCCTACGAGCAGTACTTC. As protein: CASSTLFGFSYEQYF.

This chain links TRBV5-1 with TRBJ2-7, with D unresolved. The CDR3 has 14 residues. Germline CDR1 SGHRS, CDR2 YFSETQ. Trimming took 2 bases from V and 0 from J, leaving 9 bases between them. The DNA of the CDR3 is TGCGCCAGCAGCTTCGACACCGACTCCTACGAGCAGTACTTC. Its protein is CASSFDTDSYEQYF.

This chain uses TRBV7-2 with TRBJ2-7; D perhaps matches TRBD1 (5 bases). This CDR3 is built from 15 residues. CDR1 and CDR2 from the germline V gene are SGHTA and FQGNSA. V was shortened by 1 base and J by 5 bases, with 15 bases between the two germline ends. CDR3: CASSLGPGRVNEQYF. The CDR3 nucleotides are TGTGCCAGCAGCTTAGGACCCGGCAGGGTAAACGAGCAGTACTTC.

This clone was picked up one time. V and J are TRBV4-1 and TRBJ2-1, with D tentatively TRBD2 (5 bases). The CDR3 consists of 14 residues. Germline-derived CDR1 and CDR2 are MGHRA and YSYEKL. The V gene lost 4 bases and the J gene lost 10 bases, with 17 bases spanning the gap. The DNA for the CDR3 is TGCGCCAGCAGCCGAGCGGCCCGGGTGGGAGAGCAGTTCTTC. Protein: CASSRAARVGEQFF.

The rearrangement joins TRBV5-1 to TRBJ2-5, with 7 bases fitting TRBD2. From germline, CDR1 is SGHRS and CDR2 YFSETQ. The J segment lost 3 bases and the V segment lost 1 base, leaving 3 bases of the junction unmatched. The length of the CDR3 is 14 residues. CDR3 amino acids: CASSLWAGEETQYF. For the CDR3, the DNA is TGCGCCAGCAGCTTGTGGGCGGGAGAAGAGACCCAGTACTTC. The full variable domain, its missing parts supplied by reference TRBV5-1 and TRBJ2-5, is KAGVTQTPRYLIKTRGQQVTLSCSPISGHRSVSWYQQTPGQGLQFLFEYFSETQRNKGNFPGRFSGRQFSNSRSEMNVSTLELGDSALYLCASSLWAGEETQYFGPGTRLLVL.

This chain uses TRBV27 with TRBJ2-1; TRBD2 aligns across 15 bases. V shed 4 bases, J shed 9 bases, and the junction held 10 bases outside the gene matches. Germline V gives CDR1 MNHEY, CDR2 SMNVEV (reference sequence). This CDR3 has 17 residues. The CDR3 region is CASSSFWTSGRVGEQFF. The CDR3 region has the DNA TGTGCCAGCAGTTCATTCTGGACTAGCGGGAGGGTTGGTGAGCAGTTCTTC.

The chain couples TRBV27 to TRBJ2-1; tentatively, D is TRBD1 (6 bases). CDR1 is MNHEY, CDR2 SMNVEV, per germline (reference sequence). With 8 bases removed from V and 9 bases from J, the gap between germline ends came to 11 bases. This CDR3 is built from 11 residues. The CDR3: CASHEGVEQFF. In nucleotides, the CDR3 is TGTGCCAGCCACGAGGGGGTTGAGCAGTTCTTC.

This clone was counted a single time. The V call is TRBV7-3, the J call TRBJ2-2; D unresolved. Germline values: CDR1 SGHTA, CDR2 FQGTGA. The CDR3 runs 13 residues. V was trimmed by 2 bases and J by 5 bases, leaving 6 bases between them. The CDR3 protein is CASSLRTTGELFF. CDR3 sequence (DNA): TGTGCCAGCAGCTTACGAACAACCGGGGAGCTGTTTTTT.

CDR3 amino acids: CASSGGGLADYNEQFF. CDR3 sequence (DNA): TGTGCCAGCAGCGGAGGGGGACTAGCGGACTACAATGAGCAGTTCTTC. J is TRBJ2-1 and V is TRBV9, with 11 bases identical to TRBD2. CDR3 size: 16 residues. V lost 3 bases to trimming and J lost 3 bases; unmatched junction nucleotides: 5. CDR1 is SGDLS, CDR2 YYNGEE, per germline. The variable domain in full, with the rest retrieved from reference TRBV9 and TRBJ2-1, is DSGVTQTPKHLITATGQRVTLRCSPRSGDLSVYWYQQSLDQGLQFLIQYYNGEERAKGNILERFSAQQFPDLHSELNLSSLELGDSALYFCASSGGGLADYNEQFFGPGTRLTVL.

The V gene is TRBV7-2, the J gene TRBJ2-5; 12 bases fit TRBD2. Trimming at V came to 5 bases and at J to 2 bases, leaving 12 bases not matched to a gene. This CDR3 is built from 18 residues. Germline CDR1 reads SGHTA; CDR2 reads FQGNSA. The DNA for the CDR3 is TGTGCCAGCAGCCCGCACACCCGGACTAGCGGGGTTCAAGAGACCCAGTACTTC. This translates into CASSPHTRTSGVQETQYF.

The chain links TRBV19 to TRBJ2-7, with 10 bases fitting TRBD2. After removal of 6 bases from V and 2 bases from J, the junction contained 16 bases not matched to a gene. The CDR3 sequence is 18 residues long. Germline V gives CDR1 LNHDA, CDR2 SQIVND (reference sequence). The CDR3: CASSPRRASGSFAYEQYF. In DNA, the CDR3 is TGTGCCAGTAGCCCAAGGAGGGCTAGCGGGAGTTTCGCCTACGAGCAGTACTTC.

CDR3 coding DNA: TGCGCCAGCAGCCGAGGACAGACCTCCTACAATGAGCAGTTCTTC. Protein sequence: CASSRGQTSYNEQFF. The chain carries TRBV5-1 and TRBJ2-1; the D gene is possibly TRBD1 (6 bases). The CDR3 spans 15 residues. Trimming removed 4 bases from V and 0 bases from J, with 11 bases in between. The germline gives CDR1 SGHRS, CDR2 YFSETQ. The whole variable domain, remainder taken from reference TRBV5-1 and TRBJ2-1, is KAGVTQTPRYLIKTRGQQVTLSCSPISGHRSVSWYQQTPGQGLQFLFEYFSETQRNKGNFPGRFSGRQFSNSRSEMNVSTLELGDSALYLCASSRGQTSYNEQFFGPGTRLTVL.

V usage is TRBV7-2 and J usage is TRBJ1-5, with 7 bases aligning to TRBD1. The CDR3 length is 15 residues. After removal of 5 bases from V and 6 bases from J, the junction contained 10 bases not matched to a gene. Looked up from germline, CDR1 is SGHTA and CDR2 is FQGNSA. The CDR3 bases are TGTGCCAGCAGCCAGGGACAGTCCGTTGGTCAGCCCCAGCATTTT. This encodes CASSQGQSVGQPQHF.